A selection of T cell receptor beta chains follows, all from one sample in a study of T cells expressing NK-cell markers. TCRdb re-called the 5' RACE reads; every CDR3 protein appears as one record, without DNA. This sample's table reports 150,000 to 180,000 distinct CDR3 sequences. The sample taken for sequencing was blood T cells: a sorted CD56 or NKG2C T cell subset, CD4+ or CD8+ T cells, or bulk PBMC T cells (not recorded which). Source of these receptors: a woman aged 45 to 65 in good health. CDR3s include the opening cysteine and the closing phenylalanine or tryptophan. Fields, in order: V gene, J gene, CDR3 protein.

TRBV5-1	TRBJ2-7	CASSYNREASDEQYF
TRBV2	TRBJ2-5	CARKVDQETQYF
TRBV20-1	TRBJ1-1	CSANPVGAEAFF
TRBV12-5	TRBJ2-1	CASGLVRGGRTYNEQFF
TRBV27	TRBJ1-5	CAIGRGNQPQHF
TRBV5-1	TRBJ2-1	CASSPQPGLGYNEQFF
TRBV4-1	TRBJ2-7	CASSPGTSGTSYEQYF
TRBV3-1	TRBJ2-2	CASSQGWAFSNTGELFF
TRBV20-1	TRBJ2-3	CSAREPDTQYF
TRBV6-2/TRBV6-3	TRBJ2-7	CASSYSGGSSYEQYF
TRBV27	TRBJ1-1	CAAKGAGSTEAFF
TRBV7-9	TRBJ2-7	CASSLDKYEQYF
TRBV27	TRBJ1-5	CASSDRQGARAMVSPSIF
TRBV11-2	TRBJ2-3	CASSSNTRTDTQYF
TRBV12-3/TRBV12-4	TRBJ1-5	CASSLAGLRGGQPQHF
TRBV15	TRBJ1-4	CATSRGGTWGNEKLFF
TRBV20-1	TRBJ1-2	CSARGLTGDYGYTF
TRBV2	TRBJ2-1	CASSVVGRSYNEQFF
TRBV12-3/TRBV12-4	TRBJ2-5	CASSQLAQETQYF
TRBV3-1	TRBJ2-7	CASSHLTSGPYEQYF
TRBV29-1	TRBJ1-2	CSVEDRRDDYGYTF
TRBV24-1	TRBJ2-1	CATSDPRTSGSYNEQFF
TRBV11-3	TRBJ2-7	CASSFLTGTSWNEQYF
TRBV12-3/TRBV12-4	TRBJ1-1	CASRKGQVDTEAFF
TRBV6-1	TRBJ1-4	CASISSRATNEKLFF
TRBV20-1	TRBJ2-1	CSARDVLGRRVDEQFF
TRBV6-6	TRBJ2-2	CASNPATSGSAGELFF
TRBV7-8	TRBJ1-5	CASSLALRGNNQPQHF
TRBV6-5	TRBJ2-2	CASKTHTGELFF
TRBV27	TRBJ1-6	CASSLFPRDRDNSPLHF
TRBV24-1	TRBJ2-1	CATSDSPVRDNEQFF
TRBV19	TRBJ2-7	CASSPAGSYEQYF
TRBV6-6	TRBJ2-1	CASRVVGNEQFF
TRBV5-1	TRBJ2-1	CASKSGNEQFF
TRBV29-1	TRBJ2-2	CSVEGRGDTGELFF
TRBV6-5	TRBJ2-7	CASSLSGGYSEQYF
TRBV6-5	TRBJ2-2	CASSPRTSLAGELFF
TRBV3-1	TRBJ2-1	CASSEVTSGGISYNEQFF
TRBV2	TRBJ1-1	CASSERSELSNTEAFF
TRBV20-1	TRBJ2-7	CSARQGAPVLYEQYF
TRBV2	TRBJ2-3	CASSDGLVSTDTQYF
TRBV7-9	TRBJ2-1	CASSLIQGARYNEQFF
TRBV10-3	TRBJ1-1	CAIKATGGDTEAFF
TRBV6-5	TRBJ2-3	CASSSNPGLSRTDTQYF
TRBV9	TRBJ1-5	CASSPDRGVNQPQHF
TRBV11-2	TRBJ2-1	CASSLAYWAEFF
TRBV27	TRBJ2-3	CASSLSPGRVTDTQYF